The next 3 T cell receptor beta chains were all read from a single sample in a study of shared clonotypes between healthy human individuals. Naive CD8 populations comprised CD45RO-negative cells positively selected for CCR7, excluding terminally differentiated effector memory CD45RA+ cells. TCRdb's table, derived via immunoSEQ multiplex PCR, lists solely in-frame clones and lacks some. The data contain hundreds of thousands of clones, around 92% of them seen just once; the ten biggest clones take up 24%. The specimen was naive CD8+ T cells sorted from blood. The receptors were sampled from a man between 25 and 39 years old in good health.

The chain joins TRBV28 to TRBJ1-1; TRBD1 is a possible D gene (5 bases). The CDR3 has 12 amino acids. Germline CDR1 reads MDHEN; CDR2 reads SYDVKM. Trimming removed 3 bases from V and 9 bases from J, with 11 bases in between. This CDR3 reads CASSFGTGKAFF. CDR3 sequence (DNA): TGTGCCAGCAGTTTCGGGACGGGAAAAGCTTTCTTT.

The chain carries TRBV18 and TRBJ2-1; 7 bases are shared with TRBD1. J gave up 9 bases and V 0 bases, and 14 bases lay outside the gene matches. The CDR3 loop spans 17 amino acids. Germline CDR1 is KGHSH and CDR2 is LQKENI. In DNA, the CDR3 is TGTGCCAGCTCACCACCGCCCGGGACAGCCCCATTTAGTGAGCAGTTCTTC. As protein: CASSPPPGTAPFSEQFF.

This clone was seen once. The chain recombines TRBV28 with TRBJ2-1; 7 bases line up with TRBD1. The CDR3 consists of 12 residues. Germline V gives CDR1 MDHEN, CDR2 SYDVKM. V lost 10 bases, J lost 7 bases, and 7 bases stayed unmatched. The CDR3 nucleotides read TGTGCCATTCGACAGGGTGGGAATGAGCAGTTCTTC. Amino acid sequence: CAIRQGGNEQFF.